A single sample is the source of the 16 T cell receptor beta chains below, sequenced in a study of blood T cells in healthy people across ages. PCR was performed a second time for roughly 7 to 11 cycles using a sample-barcoded 5' primer and a J-beta primer mix. TCRdb used MiXCR to reprocess the 5' RACE reads, holding one entry per CDR3 protein. Of over a million distinct CDR3 sequences listed, more than 40% were seen once; the top ten hold 18%. The sequenced sample was blood. The receptors derive from a woman aged 60 to 75 in good health.

This chain connects TRBV24-1 to TRBJ1-4; maybe TRBD1 (5 bases). The CDR3 is 15 residues long. The germline V gene encodes CDR1 KGHDR and CDR2 SFDVKD. Trimming cost V 5 bases and J 7 bases, with 16 bases left between them. For the CDR3, the DNA is TGTGCCACCAGTGGGTCTTCGGTACAGGTTGAAAAACTGTTTTTT. It translates to CATSGSSVQVEKLFF.

This clonotype showed up just a few times. The chain carries TRBV20-1 and TRBJ2-1; no reliable D call. Looked up from germline, CDR1 is DFQATT and CDR2 is SNEGSKA (reference sequence). The length of the CDR3 is 14 residues. V shed 5 bases and J shed 4 bases, with 15 bases lying between them. The CDR3 nucleotides are TGCAGTGCTCCTCGGAAGCGTAATTACAATGAGCAGTTCTTC. The encoded protein is CSAPRKRNYNEQFF.

This clonotype was seen more than once but under ten times. The genes are TRBV20-1 and TRBJ2-1; 14 bases map to TRBD2. Germline V gene lookup returns CDR1 DFQATT and CDR2 SNEGSKA (reference sequence). Unmatched junction bases numbered 12, after V lost 4 bases and J lost 7 bases. The CDR3 length is 17 residues. The CDR3 loop is CSANPWGLAGVRNEQFF. The DNA for the CDR3 is TGCAGTGCTAACCCCTGGGGACTAGCGGGAGTAAGGAATGAGCAGTTCTTC.

The CDR3 sequence is CASSQEIDSASSSYNSPLHF. The CDR3, as DNA: TGCGCCAGCAGCCAAGAAATTGACAGCGCCTCAAGCTCCTATAATTCACCCCTCCACTTT. The rearrangement joins TRBV4-1 to TRBJ1-6, with D possibly matching TRBD1 (5 bases). The CDR3 is 20 amino acids. V was shortened by 0 bases and J by 0 bases, with 18 bases between the two germline ends. Germline loops: CDR1 MGHRA, CDR2 YSYEKL.

The sample holds one count of this clonotype. The chain has TRBV2 and TRBJ2-7; 15 nucleotides align to TRBD2. The CDR3 spans 14 residues. J lost 6 bases, V lost 5 bases, and 2 bases had no gene match. Germline loops: CDR1 SNHLY, CDR2 FYNNEI. DNA for the CDR3: TGTGCCAGCAGTTGGACTAGCGGGAGGGCCGAGCAGTACTTC. Protein sequence: CASSWTSGRAEQYF. The variable domain in full, with the rest retrieved from reference TRBV2 and TRBJ2-7, is EPEVTQTPSHQVTQMGQEVILRCVPISNHLYFYWYRQILGQKVEFLVSFYNNEISEKSEIFDDQFSVERPDGSNFTLKIRSTKLEDSAMYFCASSWTSGRAEQYFGPGTRLTVT.

This clonotype has a handful of counts. This sequence joins TRBV11-1 and TRBJ2-3, with a tentative D call TRBD2 (5 bases). With 4 bases removed from V and 2 bases from J, the gap between germline ends came to 13 bases. The CDR3 has 15 amino acids. Germline CDR1 SGHAT, CDR2 FQDESV (reference sequence). This chain's CDR3 is CASSSVERTTDTQYF. The CDR3 nucleotides read TGTGCCAGCAGCTCCGTCGAGCGGACCACAGATACGCAGTATTTT.

The chain combines TRBV12-3 or TRBV12-4 with TRBJ2-1, with D possibly TRBD2 on 5 matching bases. This CDR3 is built from 15 residues. V was cut by 4 bases and J by 2 bases, with 12 bases left in between. CDR3 DNA: TGTGCCAGCAGTTCAACTAGGCGGCCCTACAATGAGCAGTTCTTC. The encoded protein is CASSSTRRPYNEQFF.

V is TRBV20-1 and J is TRBJ2-1; D may be TRBD1 (5 bases). V gave up 2 bases and J gave up 6 bases, with 14 bases separating them. There are 14 residues in the CDR3. Germline V gene data show CDR1 as DFQATT and CDR2 as SNEGSKA (reference sequence). The CDR3 coding sequence is TGCAGTGCTAGATCCGACTTTAGGGGCAATGAGCAGTTCTTC. The encoded protein is CSARSDFRGNEQFF.

CDR3 residues: CASSHGSGAGTDTQYF. In DNA form, the CDR3 reads TGTGCCAGCAGCCATGGGAGCGGGGCTGGCACAGATACGCAGTATTTT. The J gene is TRBJ2-3, the V gene TRBV3-1; 7 bases align to TRBD2. V lost 3 bases to trimming and J lost 1 base; unmatched junction nucleotides: 7. Germline-derived CDR1 and CDR2 are LGHDT and YNNKEL (reference sequence). The CDR3 is 16 amino acids.

The chain is built from TRBV11-3 and TRBJ2-4; 13 positions agree with TRBD2. The CDR3 sequence is 18 residues long. The germline V gene encodes CDR1 SGHNT and CDR2 YENEEA. With V trimmed by 5 bases and J by 0 bases, 7 bases remained unmatched. The CDR3 reads CASSPPGLAGPAKNIQYF. CDR3 nucleotides: TGTGCCAGCAGCCCTCCGGGACTAGCGGGACCAGCCAAAAACATTCAGTACTTC.

This clonotype was seen a few times. The rearrangement uses TRBV20-1 and TRBJ2-1; 8 nucleotides align to TRBD2. V gave up 3 bases and J gave up 10 bases; unmatched junction bases: 20. CDR1 is DFQATT and CDR2 is SNEGSKA in the germline V gene (reference sequence). There are 17 residues in the CDR3. The CDR3 reads CSASEGSGLGGLGEQFF. CDR3 bases: TGCAGTGCTAGTGAAGGGTCGGGACTAGGAGGCCTTGGAGAGCAGTTCTTC.

The rearrangement joins TRBV27 to TRBJ2-1, with 8 bases matching TRBD1. Trimming removed 6 bases from V and 1 base from J; junction bases left unmatched: 11. Germline V gene sequence: CDR1 MNHEY, CDR2 SMNVEV (reference sequence). The CDR3 runs 17 residues. This CDR3 reads CASRSAVTGGSYNEQFF. CDR3 coding DNA: TGTGCCAGCAGATCAGCTGTAACAGGGGGATCCTACAATGAGCAGTTCTTC.

The table lists this clonotype with a few counts. This chain joins TRBV21-1 and TRBJ1-6. TRBV21-1 is a recognized pseudogene. The CDR3 totals 15 residues. CDR3 in amino acids: CASSKDRKPNSPLHF. CDR3 DNA: TGTGCCAGCAGCAAAGATAGGAAACCCAATTCACCCCTCCACTTT.

This clonotype was seen more than once but under ten times. The V and J genes are TRBV3-1 and TRBJ2-7; D is unclear. This CDR3 is built from 12 residues. The V gene's germline CDR1 is LGHDT and CDR2 YNNKEL (reference sequence). V lost 5 bases and J lost 1, with 6 bases in between. The CDR3 DNA reads as TGTGCCAGCAGCGCGATTTCCTACGAGCAGTACTTC. This codes for CASSAISYEQYF.

The chain combines TRBV6-5 with TRBJ1-1; D is unclear. The CDR3 has 14 amino acids. Germline V lookup: CDR1 MNHEY, CDR2 SVGAGI. V shed 4 bases and J shed 3 bases, with 12 bases lying between them. CDR3 amino acids: CASSCSTADTEAFF. The CDR3 DNA reads as TGTGCCAGCAGTTGCTCAACAGCGGACACTGAAGCTTTCTTT.

The chain is built from TRBV4-1 and TRBJ2-1, with D uncertain. Germline V gene data show CDR1 as MGHRA and CDR2 as YSYEKL. The ends were cut back, 1 base at V and 0 bases at J, with 10 bases in the middle. This CDR3 contains 16 residues. The CDR3 nucleotides read TGCGCCAGCAGCCAAGGTGCAGGCAGCTCCTACAATGAGCAGTTCTTC. Translated: CASSQGAGSSYNEQFF.